Sequencing of this T cell receptor beta chain was carried out in a study of radiotherapy plus CTLA-4 blockade in lung cancer. Study-level points and caveats: Early blood T cell clone changes and increased post-radiation serum interferon-beta were reportedly the strongest response predictors.

The study gave focal radiation plus ipilimumab CTLA-4 blockade to patients with chemo-refractory metastatic non-small-cell lung cancer. The table came from immunoSEQ multiplex PCR; TCRdb's copy has only in-frame clones and leaves some out. The sample lists about 120,000 clones, about nine tenths seen once, with about 7% in the top ten. With regard to this clone: Its antigen is still unknown.

The source of this sequence is a human donor with non-small cell lung cancer that progressed on radiotherapy plus ipilimumab. The sample consisted of peripheral blood, taken from a patient treated with radiotherapy plus ipilimumab.

The chain's CDR3 is CASSSTLAGGLETQYF. The CDR3 DNA reads as TGTGCCAGCAGCTCCACTCTAGCGGGAGGGCTGGAGACCCAGTACTTC. The J gene is TRBJ2-5, the V gene TRBV9; 12 nucleotides agree with TRBD2. Per the germline V gene, CDR1 is SGDLS and CDR2 is YYNGEE. This CDR3 contains 16 residues. V lost 4 bases and J lost 5; bases outside the gene matches: 9. Based on the CDR3 plus reference TRBV9 and TRBJ2-5, the full variable domain is DSGVTQTPKHLITATGQRVTLRCSPRSGDLSVYWYQQSLDQGLQFLIQYYNGEERAKGNILERFSAQQFPDLHSELNLSSLELGDSALYFCASSSTLAGGLETQYFGPGTRLLVL.